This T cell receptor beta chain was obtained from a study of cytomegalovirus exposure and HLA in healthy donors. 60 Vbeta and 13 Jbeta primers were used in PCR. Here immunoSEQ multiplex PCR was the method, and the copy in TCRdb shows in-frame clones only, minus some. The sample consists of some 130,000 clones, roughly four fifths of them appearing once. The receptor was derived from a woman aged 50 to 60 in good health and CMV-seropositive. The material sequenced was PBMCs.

CDR3 loop: CSVEDPVVVYGYTF. Written as DNA, the CDR3 is TGCAGCGTTGAAGATCCCGTAGTCGTCTATGGCTACACCTTC. The chain links TRBV29-1 to TRBJ1-2; D not certain. Per germline, CDR1 SQVTM and CDR2 ANQGSEA. The germline V and J ends were trimmed by 0 bases and 4 bases, with 12 bases remaining between them. The CDR3 consists of 14 residues.